These 17 T cell receptor beta chains were all obtained from the same sample, sequenced in a study of beta chain features in type 1 diabetes. Study-wide results and caveats: There was a moderate but significant shortening of TCRB CDR3s in all four CD4+ subsets of Type 1 diabetes patients.

These receptors have no known antigen. The investigators reverse transcribed all of the isolated RNA, so they sequenced expressed TCRB transcripts. Clones were read by immunoSEQ multiplex PCR, and TCRdb kept only the in-frame ones, dropping some. The sample shows 100,000 to 150,000 clones, around 9% of them seen only once. Material: central memory CD4+ T cells from blood. The receptors here all came from a man under 40 with type 1 diabetes.

The sample holds a few counts of this clone. The chain carries TRBV25-1 and TRBJ1-4; 10 bases agree with TRBD1. Per the germline V gene, CDR1 is MGHDK and CDR2 is SYGVNS. This CDR3 has 13 residues. V shed 8 bases and J 7 bases; nucleotides not matched to a gene: 4. The CDR3 DNA follows: TGTGCCAGCCTCGGACAGGGGGTTGAAAAACTGTTTTTT. Translated, it gives CASLGQGVEKLFF.

The V gene is TRBV5-4, the J gene TRBJ2-1; TRBD2 matches 7 bases. Germline trimming cut 4 bases from V and 7 bases from J; bases unmatched to any gene: 5. The CDR3 is made up of 13 amino acids. Germline assignment: CDR1 SGHNT and CDR2 YYREEE (reference sequence). CDR3 sequence reads: CASSKGGENEQFF. As DNA, the CDR3 is TGTGCCAGCAGCAAGGGAGGGGAAAATGAGCAGTTCTTC. The complete variable domain, with remaining parts taken from reference TRBV5-4 and TRBJ2-1, reads ETGVTQSPTHLIKTRGQQVTLRCSSQSGHNTVSWYQQALGQGPQFIFQYYREEENGRGNFPPRFSGLQFPNYSSELNVNALELDDSALYLCASSKGGENEQFFGPGTRLTVL.

The sample holds a few counts of this clone. The gene calls are TRBV7-8 and TRBJ2-7; TRBD1 is a possible D gene (6 bases). The V gene lost 6 bases and the J gene lost 7 bases, with 13 bases spanning the gap. From germline, CDR1 is SGHVS and CDR2 FQNEAQ. This CDR3 has 12 residues. Here the CDR3 DNA reads TGTGCCAGCAGTTCAACAGGGAATGAGCAGTACTTC. It encodes CASSSTGNEQYF.

This clone was counted between two and nine times. The rearrangement uses TRBV7-2 and TRBJ2-5, with 9 bases identical to TRBD2. Germline V gene sequence: CDR1 SGHTA, CDR2 FQGNSA. This CDR3 is built from 15 residues. J gave up 2 bases and V 7 bases, and 8 bases lay outside the gene matches. For the CDR3, the DNA is TGTGCCAGCATCACCGGGACTAGCATACAAGAGACCCAGTACTTC. The encoded protein is CASITGTSIQETQYF. Together with reference TRBV7-2 and TRBJ2-5, the CDR3 gives the full variable domain: GAGVSQSPSNKVTEKGKDVELRCDPISGHTALYWYRQSLGQGLEFLIYFQGNSAPDKSGLPSDRFSAERTGGSVSTLTIQRTQQEDSAVYLCASITGTSIQETQYFGPGTRLLVL.

The chain couples TRBV6-6 to TRBJ2-7; TRBD1 matches at 7 bases. CDR3 size: 11 residues. Germline loops: CDR1 MNHNY, CDR2 SVGAGI (reference sequence). Trimming cost V 8 bases and J 4 bases; bases outside gene matches: 2. CDR3 region: CASGTAYEQYF. CDR3 nucleotides: TGTGCCAGCGGGACAGCGTACGAGCAGTACTTC.

This clone was recorded a few times. Here the CDR3 reads CASSLGPTSRETQYF. In DNA form, the CDR3 reads TGTGCCAGCAGCTTAGGTCCTACGTCCCGAGAGACCCAGTACTTC. The chain recombines TRBV7-2 with TRBJ2-5; D unresolved. The CDR3 extends over 15 amino acids. Deletions cut 1 base from V and 4 bases from J, with 13 bases between. From germline, CDR1 is SGHTA and CDR2 FQGNSA.

V gene TRBV11-1 combines with J gene TRBJ2-2, with 7 bases lining up with TRBD1. Germline loops: CDR1 SGHAT, CDR2 FQDESV (reference sequence). The CDR3 sequence is 16 residues long. The J segment lost 1 base and the V segment lost 4 bases, leaving 6 bases of the junction unmatched. CDR3 loop: CASSSRTGQNTGELFF. The CDR3 DNA sequence: TGTGCCAGCAGCTCTCGGACAGGCCAGAACACCGGGGAGCTGTTTTTT.

The rearrangement uses TRBV11-2 and TRBJ2-7, with D perhaps TRBD2 (7 bases). V lost 1 base, J lost 0 bases, and 13 bases lay in between. Germline V gene sequence: CDR1 SGHAT, CDR2 FQNNGV. This CDR3 contains 16 residues. The CDR3 region has the DNA TGTGCCAGCAGCTTAGTTGGGGGGGCCAGCTCCTACGAGCAGTACTTC. It codes for CASSLVGGASSYEQYF.

The chain joins TRBV11-2 to TRBJ2-7, with 9 bases identical to TRBD1. The germline V gene encodes CDR1 SGHAT and CDR2 FQNNGV. V dropped 3 bases and J dropped 8; count of bases not matched to a gene: 8. The CDR3 consists of 14 residues. CDR3 region: CASSFGQGSTKQYF. CDR3 nucleotides: TGTGCCAGCAGCTTCGGACAGGGGAGCACAAAGCAGTACTTC.

This clone was seen a few times. The chain recombines TRBV12-5 with TRBJ1-1; TRBD1 matches 9 bases. The trim removed 8 bases at V and 10 bases at J, leaving 14 bases unmatched. The CDR3 contains 14 residues. The germline V gene has CDR1 LGHNT and CDR2 FRNRAP. The CDR3 nucleotides are TGTGCTAGTAACAGGGGGCGCCTGGGGGGTATAGCTTTCTTT. It specifies CASNRGRLGGIAFF.

V and J are TRBV28 and TRBJ2-7; 14 bases agree with TRBD2. V lost 3 bases to trimming and J lost 5 bases; unmatched junction nucleotides: 0. This CDR3 has 14 amino acids. Germline lookup yields CDR1 MDHEN and CDR2 SYDVKM. In DNA form, the CDR3 reads TGTGCCAGCAGTTTGACTAGCGGGGGGGACGAGCAGTACTTC. Translation gives CASSLTSGGDEQYF.

This chain joins TRBV30 and TRBJ2-1; no clear D. The CDR3 runs 12 residues. Germline V gives CDR1 GTSNPN, CDR2 SVGIG (reference sequence). V gave up 1 base and J gave up 9 bases, with 10 bases separating them. CDR3 sequence (DNA): TGTGCCTGGAGTGCCTCCCTAGGTGAGCAGTTCTTC. This translates into CAWSASLGEQFF.

A few counts support this clone. The chain has TRBV5-4 and TRBJ2-7; 7 nucleotides match TRBD1. This CDR3 comprises 14 residues. V was clipped by 2 bases and J by 3 bases; unmatched bases: 5. CDR1 is SGHNT, CDR2 YYREEE, per germline (reference sequence). CDR3: CASSLQGRGYEQYF. CDR3 nucleotides: TGTGCCAGCAGCTTACAGGGGAGAGGCTACGAGCAGTACTTC. Combining the CDR3 with reference TRBV5-4 and TRBJ2-7 gives the whole variable domain ETGVTQSPTHLIKTRGQQVTLRCSSQSGHNTVSWYQQALGQGPQFIFQYYREEENGRGNFPPRFSGLQFPNYSSELNVNALELDDSALYLCASSLQGRGYEQYFGPGTRLTVT.

This clone was observed a handful of times. J is TRBJ2-7 and V is TRBV7-2; 9 nucleotides match TRBD1. With V trimmed by 4 bases and J by 6 bases, 7 bases remained unmatched. The CDR3 totals 14 residues. The germline V gene has CDR1 SGHTA and CDR2 FQGNSA. The CDR3 bases are TGTGCCAGCAGCTCGGGACAGGGTACAATCGAGCAGTACTTC. Amino acids: CASSSGQGTIEQYF.

V gene TRBV6-1 combines with J gene TRBJ2-3; possibly TRBD2 for D (6 bases). V lost 6 bases and J 0 bases, leaving 16 bases between the germline ends. CDR3 length: 16 amino acids. Germline assignment: CDR1 MNHNS and CDR2 SASEGT. CDR3: CASSELGRPSTDTQYF. The CDR3 DNA follows: TGTGCCAGCAGCGAACTTGGGAGGCCGAGCACAGATACGCAGTATTTT.

The table lists this clone with a few counts. The J gene is TRBJ2-1, the V gene TRBV7-3; weak D call: TRBD2 (5 bases). CDR3 length equals 11 residues. Trimming removed 3 bases at V and 9 bases at J, with 6 bases between. Germline lookup yields CDR1 SGHTA and CDR2 FQGTGA. In nucleotides, the CDR3 is TGTGCCAGCAGCTTTGGGAGTGAGCAGTTCTTC. Translation gives CASSFGSEQFF.

CDR3 sequence (DNA): TGCGCCAGCAGCGAACAGGACGAGCAGTACTTC. This sequence encodes CASSEQDEQYF. The chain combines TRBV5-1 with TRBJ2-7, with D perhaps matching TRBD1 (5 bases). Germline V gene sequence: CDR1 SGHRS, CDR2 YFSETQ. V lost 4 bases, J lost 5 bases, and 7 bases lay in between. This CDR3 comprises 11 residues.